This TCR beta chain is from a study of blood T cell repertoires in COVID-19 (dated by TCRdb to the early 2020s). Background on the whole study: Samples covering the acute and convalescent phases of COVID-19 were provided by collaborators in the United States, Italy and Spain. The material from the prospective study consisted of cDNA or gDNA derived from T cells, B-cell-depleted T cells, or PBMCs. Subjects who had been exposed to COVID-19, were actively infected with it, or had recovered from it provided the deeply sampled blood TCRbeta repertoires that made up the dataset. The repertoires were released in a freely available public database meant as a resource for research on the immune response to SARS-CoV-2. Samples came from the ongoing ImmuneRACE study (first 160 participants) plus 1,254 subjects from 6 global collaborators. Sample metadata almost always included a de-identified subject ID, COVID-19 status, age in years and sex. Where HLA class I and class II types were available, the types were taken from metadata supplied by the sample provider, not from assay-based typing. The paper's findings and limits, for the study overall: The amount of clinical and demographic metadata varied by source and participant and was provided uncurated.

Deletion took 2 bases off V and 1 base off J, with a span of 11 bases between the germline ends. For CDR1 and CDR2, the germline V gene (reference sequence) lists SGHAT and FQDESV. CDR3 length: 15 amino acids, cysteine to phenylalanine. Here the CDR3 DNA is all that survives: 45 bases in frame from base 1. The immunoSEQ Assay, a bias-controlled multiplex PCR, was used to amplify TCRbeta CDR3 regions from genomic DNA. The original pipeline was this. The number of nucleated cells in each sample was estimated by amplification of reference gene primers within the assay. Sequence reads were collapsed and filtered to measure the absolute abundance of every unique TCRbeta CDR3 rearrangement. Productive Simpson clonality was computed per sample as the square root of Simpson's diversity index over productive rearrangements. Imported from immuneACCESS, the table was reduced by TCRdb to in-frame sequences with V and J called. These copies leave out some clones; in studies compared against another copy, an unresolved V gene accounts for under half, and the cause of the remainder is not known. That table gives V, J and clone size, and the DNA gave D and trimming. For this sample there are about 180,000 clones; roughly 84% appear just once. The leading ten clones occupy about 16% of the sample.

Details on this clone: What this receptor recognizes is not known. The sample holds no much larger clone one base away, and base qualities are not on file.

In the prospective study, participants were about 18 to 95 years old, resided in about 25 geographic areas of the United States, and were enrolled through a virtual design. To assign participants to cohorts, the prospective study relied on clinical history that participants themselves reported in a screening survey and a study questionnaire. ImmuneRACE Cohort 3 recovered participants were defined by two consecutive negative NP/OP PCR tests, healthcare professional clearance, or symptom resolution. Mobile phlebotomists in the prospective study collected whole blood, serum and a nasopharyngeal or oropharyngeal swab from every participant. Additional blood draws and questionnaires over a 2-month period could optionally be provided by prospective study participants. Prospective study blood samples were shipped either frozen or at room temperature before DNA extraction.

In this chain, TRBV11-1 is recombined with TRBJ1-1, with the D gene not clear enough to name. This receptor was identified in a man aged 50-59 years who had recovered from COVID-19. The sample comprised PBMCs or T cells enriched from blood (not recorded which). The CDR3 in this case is CASSLWPAGNTEAFF. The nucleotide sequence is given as TGTGCCAGCAGCTTATGGCCGGCGGGGAACACTGAAGCTTTCTTT. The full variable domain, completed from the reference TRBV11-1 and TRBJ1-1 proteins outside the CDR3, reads EAEVAQSPRYKITEKSQAVAFWCDPISGHATLYWYRQILGQGPELLVQFQDESVVDDSQLPKDRFSAERLKGVDSTLKIQPAELGDSAMYLCASSLWPAGNTEAFFGQGTRLTVV.